This T cell receptor beta chain was found in a study of cytomegalovirus exposure and HLA in healthy donors. Overall study findings and caveats: A few CMV-associated chains were confirmed in vitro to be specific for CMV antigens.

A few counts support this clone. As yet, its antigen is unknown. PCR employed 60 Vbeta and 13 Jbeta primers. TCRdb's table, derived via immunoSEQ multiplex PCR, lists solely in-frame clones and lacks some. The data contain some 180,000 clones, roughly two thirds of them singletons. Trimming left V 5 bases short and J 0 bases short, with 10 bases between. The CDR3 contains 15 residues. Looked up from germline, CDR1 is LNHDA and CDR2 is SQIVND (reference sequence). The sequence came from a woman aged 18-35 years in good health and CMV-seropositive. The specimen sequenced was PBMCs. The rearrangement links TRBV19 to TRBJ2-2; tentatively, D is TRBD1 (6 bases). The CDR3 sequence: CASSRQGTNTGELFF. The CDR3 nucleotides read TGTGCCAGTAGTCGTCAGGGGACGAACACCGGGGAGCTGTTTTTT. Combining the CDR3 with reference TRBV19 and TRBJ2-2 gives the whole variable domain DGGITQSPKYLFRKEGQNVTLSCEQNLNHDAMYWYRQDPGQGLRLIYYSQIVNDFQKGDIAEGYSVSREKKESFPLTVTSAQKNPTAFYLCASSRQGTNTGELFFGEGSRLTVL.